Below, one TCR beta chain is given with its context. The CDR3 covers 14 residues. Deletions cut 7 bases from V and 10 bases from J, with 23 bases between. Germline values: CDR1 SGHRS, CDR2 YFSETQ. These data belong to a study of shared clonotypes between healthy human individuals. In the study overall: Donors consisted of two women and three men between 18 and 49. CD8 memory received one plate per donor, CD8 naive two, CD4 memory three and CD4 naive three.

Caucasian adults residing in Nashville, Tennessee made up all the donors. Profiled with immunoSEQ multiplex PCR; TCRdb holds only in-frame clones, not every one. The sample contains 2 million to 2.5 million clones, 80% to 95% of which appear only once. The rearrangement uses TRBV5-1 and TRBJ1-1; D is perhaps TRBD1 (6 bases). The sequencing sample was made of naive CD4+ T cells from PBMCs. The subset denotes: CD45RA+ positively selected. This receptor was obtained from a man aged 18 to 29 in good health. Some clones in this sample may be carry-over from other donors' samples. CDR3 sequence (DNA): TGCGCCAGCGTCCCCTTGGGTCAGACAGGCCCAGCTTTCTTT. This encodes CASVPLGQTGPAFF.